What follows is one TCR beta chain and its context. The target of this receptor is not known. No clone much larger than this one lies a single base away; base qualities are absent. The data derive from a study of control samples from healthy donors and cancer patients (TCRdb year 2020). Library prep was done by the immunoSEQ multiplex PCR assay. TCRdb provides this immuneACCESS table in a form limited to in-frame rearrangements. Some clones are lacking; in checked studies, under half of them reflect an unresolved V gene, and why the rest are absent is not known. Recorded for this sample are about 100,000 clones; around four fifths of them occurred a single time. The ten largest clonotypes hold around 20% of the sample. The CDR3 has 15 amino acids, counting the end cysteine and phenylalanine. This entry keeps only the CDR3 DNA: 45 bases, framed from base 1. The germline V gene yields KGHSH for CDR1 and LQKENI for CDR2. Between the V and J ends, shortened by 3 bases and 6 bases respectively, the junction contains 15 bases.

The sequence was obtained from a man in his thirties or forties in good health. Recombination joined TRBV18 with TRBJ2-1; the D gene cannot be resolved reliably. The sample was blood. The nucleotide sequence is given as TGTGCCAGCTCACCGGACCCACCCACTTCCAATGAGCAGTTCTTC. It specifies CASSPDPPTSNEQFF.